These T cell receptor beta chains were read from a single sample in a study of T cells after posttransplantation cyclophosphamide. The table came from immunoSEQ multiplex PCR; TCRdb's copy has only in-frame clones and leaves some out. Recorded here are over 6,500 clones, none singletons. The sample was PBMCs, taken after allogeneic stem cell transplant with posttransplant cyclophosphamide. The receptors shown here come from a male patient aged 45-60 years who received an allogeneic stem cell transplant from an unrelated donor, was CMV-positive, and had acute GVHD only. Some T cells may be transferred from the graft donor. Each CDR3 is given with its conserved first and last residue. Each record gives: clone size, J gene, V gene, CDR3 length, D gene, CDR3 DNA, CDR3 protein. The D gene is left open where the match is weak. The size of a clone is reported for some rows only, either as once, few or many, or as a class for expanded clones.

large | TRBJ1-2 | TRBV7-9 | 12 | - | TGTGCCAGCAGCCCCGGAGACTATGGCTACACCTTC | CASSPGDYGYTF
many | TRBJ1-1 | TRBV5-1 | 15 | - | TGCGCCAGCAGCAAGGCAGGGGTGGGGAACACTGAAGCTTTCTTT | CASSKAGVGNTEAFF
- | TRBJ1-1 | TRBV19 | 16 | - | TGTGCCAGTAGTCCGCTACAGGGAAAGGCGAACACTGAAGCTTTCTTT | CASSPLQGKANTEAFF
many | TRBJ2-1 | TRBV7-7 | 12 | - | TGTGCTAGCAGCCCGGGTTCTGATGAGCAGTTCTTC | CASSPGSDEQFF
many | TRBJ2-1 | TRBV7-2 | 14 | - | TGTGCCAGCAGCTTAGGGTTAGAACCCAATGAGCAGTTCTTC | CASSLGLEPNEQFF
many | TRBJ2-1 | TRBV5-4 | 16 | - | TGTGCCAGCGAAAGGGGACTCGGCGTGTCCTACAATGAGCAGTTCTTC | CASERGLGVSYNEQFF
many | TRBJ2-2 | TRBV27 | 17 | - | TGTGCCAGCAGTTCAGACTACAGGGCCGCGAACACCGGGGAGCTGTTTTTT | CASSSDYRAANTGELFF
many | TRBJ1-5 | TRBV7-8 | 18 | - | TGTGCCAGCAGCCCCTTCCGAGGGATAGGAAATAGCAATCAGCCCCAGCATTTT | CASSPFRGIGNSNQPQHF
few | TRBJ2-2 | TRBV7-3 | 16 | TRBD2 | TGTGCCAGCAGCTCCGGACTAGCGTTTACAGGCGGGGAGCTGTTTTTT | CASSSGLAFTGGELFF
many | TRBJ1-5 | TRBV5-6 | 12 | - | TGTGCCAGCAGTGTTGACAGTCAGCCCCAGCATTTT | CASSVDSQPQHF
few | TRBJ1-6 | TRBV6-1 | 15 | - | TGTGCCAGCAGTGATTGGGAGGGAGGTAATTCACCCCTCCACTTC | CASSDWEGGNSPLHF
many | TRBJ2-3 | TRBV27 | 16 | TRBD1 | TGTGCCAGCAGTCCAAGGAGGACAGGGTTCACAGATACGCAGTATTTT | CASSPRRTGFTDTQYF
many | TRBJ1-5 | TRBV28 | 14 | - | TGTGCCAGCAGTCCTGGACAGAGCAATCAGCCCCAGCATTTT | CASSPGQSNQPQHF
few | TRBJ2-3 | TRBV4-2 | 17 | - | TGTGCCAGCAGCCAAGATTTTGGCTCTTCTAGCACAGATACGCAGTATTTT | CASSQDFGSSSTDTQYF
- | TRBJ2-3 | TRBV15 | 16 | TRBD1 | TGTGCCACCAGCAGACGTAGGGACAGGCACACAGATACGCAGTATTTT | CATSRRRDRHTDTQYF
few | TRBJ1-1 | TRBV18 | 16 | - | TGTGCCAGCTCACCCAAGGGGGGGTCAATGAACACTGAAGCTTTCTTT | CASSPKGGSMNTEAFF
- | TRBJ2-3 | TRBV11-2 | 15 | TRBD1 | TGTGCCAGCAGCCAGAGGACAGGCGGCACAGATACGCAGTATTTT | CASSQRTGGTDTQYF
many | TRBJ2-5 | TRBV2 | 11 | - | TGTGCCAGCATGGCGGGGGAGACCCAGTACTTC | CASMAGETQYF
- | TRBJ2-4 | TRBV15 | 16 | - | TGTGCCACCAGCATGTCGGCGGGACTAGCCAAAAACATTCAGTACTTC | CATSMSAGLAKNIQYF
many | TRBJ1-5 | TRBV12-5 | 13 | - | TGTGCTAGTGCATTCAGAGGGAATCAGCCCCAGCATTTT | CASAFRGNQPQHF
- | TRBJ1-3 | TRBV18 | 15 | TRBD1 | TGTGCCAGCTCACCAGGGACAGGGGCTGGAAACACCATATATTTT | CASSPGTGAGNTIYF
many | TRBJ1-1 | TRBV18 | 14 | - | TGTGCCAGCTCACCAGGCAGATCGAACACTGAAGCTTTCTTT | CASSPGRSNTEAFF
many | TRBJ2-3 | TRBV5-4 | 17 | TRBD2 | TGTGCCAGCAGCCTGCCCCTAGCGGGTCCCCGCACAGATACGCAGTATTTT | CASSLPLAGPRTDTQYF
- | TRBJ1-2 | TRBV5-3 | 13 | - | TGTGCCAGAAGCTTGGGCCGGAACTATGGCTACACCTTC | CARSLGRNYGYTF
many | TRBJ2-7 | TRBV6-1 | 15 | - | TGTGCCAGCAGTTTGGACCTGGACAGCTCCTACGAGCAGTACTTC | CASSLDLDSSYEQYF
many | TRBJ1-3 | TRBV12-5 | 13 | - | TGTGCTAGTGGTTTCATCTCTGGAAACACCATATATTTT | CASGFISGNTIYF
many | TRBJ2-5 | TRBV7-8 | 14 | TRBD2 | TGTGCCAGCACCCGGGGGAGGGTACAAGAGACCCAGTACTTC | CASTRGRVQETQYF
many | TRBJ1-4 | TRBV18 | 13 | TRBD1 | TGTGCCAGCTCACCCGGACAGGGCGAAAAACTGTTTTTT | CASSPGQGEKLFF
many | TRBJ2-7 | TRBV29-1 | 11 | TRBD2 | TGCAGCGTGGAGGCGGGGGTGGAGCAGTACTTC | CSVEAGVEQYF
many | TRBJ2-2 | TRBV19 | 15 | - | TGTGCCAGTTTGAGGCGAGCGGGTAACACCGGGGAGCTGTTTTTT | CASLRRAGNTGELFF
many | TRBJ2-2 | TRBV27 | 18 | TRBD2 | TGTGCCAGCACTCAAGGACTAGCGGAAACCTGGGGCACCGGGGAGCTGTTTTTT | CASTQGLAETWGTGELFF
many | TRBJ1-5 | TRBV7-2 | 15 | - | TGTGCCAGCAGCTTCCAGTCGAATAGCAATCAGCCCCAGCATTTT | CASSFQSNSNQPQHF
few | TRBJ2-5 | TRBV2 | 14 | - | TGTGCCAGCAGTGGACTGACCAGCCAAGAGACCCAGTACTTC | CASSGLTSQETQYF
many | TRBJ2-5 | TRBV18 | 17 | TRBD2 | TGTGCCAGCTCACCACCCCGTGTAGCGGGGGGAAGTGAGACCCAGTACTTC | CASSPPRVAGGSETQYF
many | TRBJ1-1 | TRBV5-6 | 16 | - | TGTGCCAGCAGCTTGGCGTTGTTAGGAGGGATCACTGAAGCTTTCTTT | CASSLALLGGITEAFF
many | TRBJ2-1 | TRBV29-1 | 15 | TRBD1 | TGCAGCACCGAGGCGCGGGACAGGCCCTACAATGAGCAGTTCTTC | CSTEARDRPYNEQFF
many | TRBJ2-3 | TRBV10-2 | 12 | - | TGCGCCAGCAGTGAGATCAAAGATACGCAGTATTTT | CASSEIKDTQYF